This T cell receptor (beta chain) was sequenced for a study of shared clonotypes between healthy human individuals. The germline V and J ends were trimmed by 2 bases and 3 bases, with 13 bases remaining between them. This CDR3 comprises 14 residues. In germline, CDR1 is GTSNPN, CDR2 SVGIG (reference sequence). The assay ran at deep level. Sequencing was performed with immunoSEQ multiplex PCR; in TCRdb, only in-frame clones are kept and a portion is missing. In the table there are roughly 490,000 clones, about three quarters of which are singletons. The clonotype originates from a woman in her thirties or forties in good health. Some clones in this sample may be carry-over from other donors' samples. Input material: PBMCs. The V gene is TRBV30, the J gene TRBJ1-2; a possible D gene is TRBD1 (5 bases). CDR3 sequence reads: CAWSRGVEDYGYTF. The CDR3 bases are TGTGCCTGGAGTAGAGGGGTGGAGGACTATGGCTACACCTTC.